This T cell receptor beta chain was captured in a study of shared clonotypes between healthy human individuals. Study results and limitations: A reduction in generation probabilities was seen for non-shared clonotypes relative to those shared by all four donors.

Each donor was a Caucasian adult residing in Nashville, Tennessee. TCRdb's copy holds only in-frame clones and misses some; the assay was immunoSEQ multiplex PCR. Here the sample spans about 1.5 million clones, roughly 98% being singletons. A note on this clone: Its antigen remains unidentified.

V shed 5 bases and J 4 bases; nucleotides not matched to a gene: 6. CDR3 length: 15 amino acids. The germline V gene has CDR1 MGHRA and CDR2 YSYEKL. The clonotype originates from a man aged 30 to 39 in good health. The rearrangement joins TRBV4-1 to TRBJ2-1; 9 bases agree with TRBD1. Sequenced material: naive CD4+ T cells sorted from blood. Stated subset: CD45RA+ positively selected. DNA for the CDR3: TGCGCCAGCAGCGTACAGGGGGCGTCTTACAATGAGCAGTTCTTC. Translating it yields CASSVQGASYNEQFF.